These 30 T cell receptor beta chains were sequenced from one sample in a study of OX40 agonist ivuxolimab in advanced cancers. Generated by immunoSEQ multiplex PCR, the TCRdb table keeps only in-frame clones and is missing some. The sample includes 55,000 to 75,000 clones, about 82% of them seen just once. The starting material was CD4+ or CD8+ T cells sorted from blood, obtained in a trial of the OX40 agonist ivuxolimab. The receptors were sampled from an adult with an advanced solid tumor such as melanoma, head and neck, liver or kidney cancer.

CDR3 protein: CASRTAGNTGELFF. CDR3 nucleotide sequence: TGCGCCAGCAGGACGGCAGGGAACACCGGGGAGCTGTTTTTT. The rearrangement links TRBV5-1 to TRBJ2-2; no firm D call. The V end lost 5 bases, the J end lost 1 base, and 9 bases lay between the germline ends. In germline, CDR1 is SGHRS, CDR2 YFSETQ. The CDR3 loop spans 14 amino acids.

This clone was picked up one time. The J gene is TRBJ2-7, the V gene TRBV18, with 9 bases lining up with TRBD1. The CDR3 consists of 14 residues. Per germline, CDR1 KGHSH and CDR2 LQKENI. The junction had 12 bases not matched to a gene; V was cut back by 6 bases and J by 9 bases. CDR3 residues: CASSGGTGTFGQYF. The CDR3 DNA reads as TGTGCCAGCTCCGGCGGGACAGGGACTTTCGGGCAGTACTTC.

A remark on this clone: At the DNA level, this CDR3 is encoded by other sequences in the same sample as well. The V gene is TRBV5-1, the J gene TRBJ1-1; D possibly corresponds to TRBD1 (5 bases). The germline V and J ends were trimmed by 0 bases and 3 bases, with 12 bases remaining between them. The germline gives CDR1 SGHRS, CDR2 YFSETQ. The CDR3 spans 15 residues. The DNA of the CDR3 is TGCGCCAGCAGCTTGGGAGGGGCCGGGGACACTGAAGCTTTCTTT. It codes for CASSLGGAGDTEAFF. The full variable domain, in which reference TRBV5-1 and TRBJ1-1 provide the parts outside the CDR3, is KAGVTQTPRYLIKTRGQQVTLSCSPISGHRSVSWYQQTPGQGLQFLFEYFSETQRNKGNFPGRFSGRQFSNSRSEMNVSTLELGDSALYLCASSLGGAGDTEAFFGQGTRLTVV.

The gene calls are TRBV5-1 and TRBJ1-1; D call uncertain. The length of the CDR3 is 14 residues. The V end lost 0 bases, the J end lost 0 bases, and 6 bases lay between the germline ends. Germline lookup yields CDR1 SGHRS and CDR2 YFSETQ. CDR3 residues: CASSLEGMNTEAFF. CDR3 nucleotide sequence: TGCGCCAGCAGCTTGGAGGGAATGAACACTGAAGCTTTCTTT.

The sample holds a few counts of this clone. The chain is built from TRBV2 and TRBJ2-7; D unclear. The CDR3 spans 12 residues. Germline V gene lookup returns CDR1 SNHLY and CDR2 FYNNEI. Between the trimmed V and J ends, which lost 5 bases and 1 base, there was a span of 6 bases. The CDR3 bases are TGTGCCAGCAGTTTACAGTCCTACGAGCAGTACGTC. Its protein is CASSLQSYEQYV.

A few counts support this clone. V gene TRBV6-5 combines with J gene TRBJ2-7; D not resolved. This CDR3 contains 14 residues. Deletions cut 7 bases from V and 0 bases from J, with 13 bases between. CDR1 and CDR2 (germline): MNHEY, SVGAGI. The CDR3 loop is CASKVNAYSYEQYF. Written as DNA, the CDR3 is TGTGCCAGCAAAGTAAACGCATACTCCTACGAGCAGTACTTC.

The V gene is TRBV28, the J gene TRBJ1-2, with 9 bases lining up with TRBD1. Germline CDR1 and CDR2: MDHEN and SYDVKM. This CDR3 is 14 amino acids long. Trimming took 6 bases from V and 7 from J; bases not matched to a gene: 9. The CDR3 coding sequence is TGTGCCAGCAGGAAAAGGACAGGGGTATCTGGCTACACCTTC. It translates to CASRKRTGVSGYTF.

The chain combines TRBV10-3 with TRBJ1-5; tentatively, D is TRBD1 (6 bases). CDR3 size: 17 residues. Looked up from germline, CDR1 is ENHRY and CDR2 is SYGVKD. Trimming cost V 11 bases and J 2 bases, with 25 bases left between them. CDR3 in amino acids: CASSVQGSRSGNQPQHF. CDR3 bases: TGTGCCTCCTCAGTACAGGGAAGTAGAAGTGGCAATCAGCCCCAGCATTTT.

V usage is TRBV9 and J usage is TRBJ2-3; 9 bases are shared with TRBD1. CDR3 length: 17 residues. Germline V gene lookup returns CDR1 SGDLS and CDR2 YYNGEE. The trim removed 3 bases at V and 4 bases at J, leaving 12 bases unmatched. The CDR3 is CASSAYPGTGLPDTQYF. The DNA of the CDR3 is TGTGCCAGCAGCGCCTACCCCGGGACAGGGCTTCCAGATACGCAGTATTTT.

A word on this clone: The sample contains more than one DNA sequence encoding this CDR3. The CDR3 DNA follows: TGTGCCAGCAGTCAAACAGGGAACTATGGCTACACCTTC. This codes for CASSQTGNYGYTF. The chain carries TRBV28 and TRBJ1-2; weak D call: TRBD1 (6 bases). V lost 5 bases to trimming and J lost 2 bases, with 9 bases between them. Germline-derived CDR1 and CDR2 are MDHEN and SYDVKM. The CDR3 is made up of 13 amino acids.

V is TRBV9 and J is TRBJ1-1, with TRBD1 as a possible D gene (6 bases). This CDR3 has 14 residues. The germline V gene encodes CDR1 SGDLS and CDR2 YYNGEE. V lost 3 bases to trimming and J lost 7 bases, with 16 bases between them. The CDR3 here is CASSAGSGGGEAFF. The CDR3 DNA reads TGTGCCAGCAGCGCCGGGTCAGGAGGGGGTGAAGCTTTCTTT.

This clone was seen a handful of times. CDR3 sequence: CASSADRETEAFF. CDR3 in DNA: TGTGCCAGTAGTGCGGACAGGGAAACTGAAGCTTTCTTT. This chain links TRBV19 with TRBJ1-1, with 8 bases aligning to TRBD1. CDR3 length: 13 amino acids. The V and J ends lost 5 bases and 5 bases, in that order; junction bases with no gene match: 4. CDR1 is LNHDA, CDR2 SQIVND, per germline (reference sequence).

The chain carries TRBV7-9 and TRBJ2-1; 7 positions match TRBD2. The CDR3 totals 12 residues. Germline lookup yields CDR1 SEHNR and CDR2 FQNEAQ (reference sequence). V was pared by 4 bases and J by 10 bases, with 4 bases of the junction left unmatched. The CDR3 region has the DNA TGTGCCAGCAGCTGGGGGGGTGTAGAGCAGTTCTTC. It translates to CASSWGGVEQFF.

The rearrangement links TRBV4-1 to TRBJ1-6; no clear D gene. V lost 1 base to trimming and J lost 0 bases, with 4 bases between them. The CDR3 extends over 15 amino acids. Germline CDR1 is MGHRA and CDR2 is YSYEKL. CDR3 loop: CASSQGLSYNSPLHF. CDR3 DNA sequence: TGCGCCAGCAGCCAAGGACTCTCCTATAATTCACCCCTCCACTTT.

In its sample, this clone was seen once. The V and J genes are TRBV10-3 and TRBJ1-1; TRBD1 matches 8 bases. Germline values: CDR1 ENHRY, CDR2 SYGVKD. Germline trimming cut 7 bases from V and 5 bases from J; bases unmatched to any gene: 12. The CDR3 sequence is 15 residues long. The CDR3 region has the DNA TGTGCCATCACCCCTGGACAGGGAAAAAAGACTGAAGCTTTCTTT. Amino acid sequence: CAITPGQGKKTEAFF.

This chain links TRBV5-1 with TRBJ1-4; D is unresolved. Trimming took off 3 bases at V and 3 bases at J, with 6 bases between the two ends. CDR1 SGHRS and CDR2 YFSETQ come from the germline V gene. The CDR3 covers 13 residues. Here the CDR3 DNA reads TGCGCCAGCAGCTCAAACGCTAATGAAAAACTGTTTTTT. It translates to CASSSNANEKLFF.

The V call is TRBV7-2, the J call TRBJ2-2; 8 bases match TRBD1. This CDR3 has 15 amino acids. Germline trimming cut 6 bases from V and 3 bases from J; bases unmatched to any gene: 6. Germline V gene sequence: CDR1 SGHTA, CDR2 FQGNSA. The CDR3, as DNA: TGTGCCAGCAGTTATCAGGGGGCCTACACCGGGGAGCTGTTTTTT. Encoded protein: CASSYQGAYTGELFF.

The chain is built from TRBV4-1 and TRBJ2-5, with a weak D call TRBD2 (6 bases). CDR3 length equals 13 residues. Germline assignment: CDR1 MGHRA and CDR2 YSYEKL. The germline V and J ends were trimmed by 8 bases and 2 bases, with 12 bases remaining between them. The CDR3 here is CASRPGLQETQYF. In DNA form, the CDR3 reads TGCGCCAGCCGGCCGGGACTTCAAGAGACCCAGTACTTC.

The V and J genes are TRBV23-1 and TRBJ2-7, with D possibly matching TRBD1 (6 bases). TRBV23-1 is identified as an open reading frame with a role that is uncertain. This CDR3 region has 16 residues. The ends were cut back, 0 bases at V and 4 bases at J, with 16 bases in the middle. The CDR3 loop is CASSQSAIQGAYEQYV. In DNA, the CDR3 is TGCGCCAGCAGTCAATCCGCCATACAGGGAGCGTACGAGCAGTACGTC.

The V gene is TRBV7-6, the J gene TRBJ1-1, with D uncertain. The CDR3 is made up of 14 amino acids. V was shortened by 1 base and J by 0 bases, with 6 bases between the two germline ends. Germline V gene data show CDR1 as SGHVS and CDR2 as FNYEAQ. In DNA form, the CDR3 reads TGTGCCAGCAGCTTAGATGGGGTGAACACTGAAGCTTTCTTT. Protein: CASSLDGVNTEAFF.

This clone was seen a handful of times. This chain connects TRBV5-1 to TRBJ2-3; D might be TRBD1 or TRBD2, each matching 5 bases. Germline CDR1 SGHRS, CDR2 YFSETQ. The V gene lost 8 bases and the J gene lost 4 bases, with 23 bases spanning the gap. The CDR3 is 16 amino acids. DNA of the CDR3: TGCGCCAGTTCTTACGGGACCATGTCCGGCGCAGATACGCAGTATTTT. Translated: CASSYGTMSGADTQYF.

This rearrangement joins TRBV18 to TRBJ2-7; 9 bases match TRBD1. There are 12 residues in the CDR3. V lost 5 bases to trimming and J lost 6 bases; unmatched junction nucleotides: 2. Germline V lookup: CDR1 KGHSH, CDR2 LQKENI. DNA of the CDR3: TGTGCCAGCTCAGAGACAGGGGGCGAGCAGTACGTC. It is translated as CASSETGGEQYV.

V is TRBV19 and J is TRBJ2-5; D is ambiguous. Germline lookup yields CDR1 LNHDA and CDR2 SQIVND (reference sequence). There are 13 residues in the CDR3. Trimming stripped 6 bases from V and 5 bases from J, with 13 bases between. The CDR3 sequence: CASSTLLGETQYF. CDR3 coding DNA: TGTGCCAGTAGCACCTTGTTAGGGGAGACCCAGTACTTC.

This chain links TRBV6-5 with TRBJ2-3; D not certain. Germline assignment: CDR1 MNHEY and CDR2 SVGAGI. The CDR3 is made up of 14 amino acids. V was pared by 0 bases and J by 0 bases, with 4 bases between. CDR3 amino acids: CASSYSTSTDTQYF. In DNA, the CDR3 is TGTGCCAGCAGTTACTCAACTAGCACAGATACGCAGTATTTT.

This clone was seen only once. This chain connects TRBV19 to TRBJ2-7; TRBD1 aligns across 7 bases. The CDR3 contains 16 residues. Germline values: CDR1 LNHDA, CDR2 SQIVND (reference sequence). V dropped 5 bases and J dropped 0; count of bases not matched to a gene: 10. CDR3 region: CASSCGSGTASYEQYV. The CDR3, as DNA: TGTGCCAGTAGTTGTGGATCCGGGACAGCCTCCTACGAGCAGTACGTC.

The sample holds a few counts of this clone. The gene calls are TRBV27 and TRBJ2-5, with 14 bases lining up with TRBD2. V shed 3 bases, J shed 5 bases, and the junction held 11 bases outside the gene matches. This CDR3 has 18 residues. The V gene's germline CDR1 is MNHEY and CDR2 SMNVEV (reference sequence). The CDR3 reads CASSFRGLAGVRWETQYF. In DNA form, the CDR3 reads TGTGCCAGCAGTTTCAGGGGACTAGCGGGAGTACGGTGGGAGACCCAGTACTTC.

Here the CDR3 DNA reads TGTGCCAGCAGTTACGGACAGGGGACCAGGGATACGCAGTATTTT. This gives the protein CASSYGQGTRDTQYF. V usage is TRBV6-6 and J usage is TRBJ2-3; the match to TRBD1 covers 9 bases. This CDR3 spans 15 amino acids. The ends lost 2 bases at V and 6 bases at J; junction bases unmatched: 6. From germline, CDR1 is MNHNY and CDR2 SVGAGI (reference sequence).

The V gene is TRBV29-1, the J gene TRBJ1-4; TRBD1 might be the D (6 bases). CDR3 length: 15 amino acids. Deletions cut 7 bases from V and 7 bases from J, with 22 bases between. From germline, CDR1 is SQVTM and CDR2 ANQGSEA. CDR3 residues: CSAEGGGAGVEKLFF. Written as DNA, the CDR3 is TGCAGCGCCGAAGGAGGTGGGGCAGGGGTTGAAAAACTGTTTTTT.

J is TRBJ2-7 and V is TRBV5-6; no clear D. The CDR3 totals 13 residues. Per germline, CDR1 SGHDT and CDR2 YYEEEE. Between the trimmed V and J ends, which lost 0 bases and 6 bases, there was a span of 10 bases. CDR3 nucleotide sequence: TGTGCCAGCAGCTTGGGTGTAGGGTCCGAGCAGTACGTC. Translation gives CASSLGVGSEQYV.

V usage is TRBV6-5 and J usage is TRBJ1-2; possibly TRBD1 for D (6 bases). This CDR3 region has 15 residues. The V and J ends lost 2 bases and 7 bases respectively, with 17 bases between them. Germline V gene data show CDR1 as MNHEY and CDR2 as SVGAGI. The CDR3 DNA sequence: TGTGCCAGCAGTTACCCGGGACACCCCTCCGGTGGCTACACCTTC. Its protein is CASSYPGHPSGGYTF.